A single sample is the source of the 5 T cell receptor beta chains below, sequenced in a study of cytomegalovirus exposure and HLA in healthy donors. PCR primers comprised 60 Vbeta and 13 Jbeta primers. Profiling relied on immunoSEQ multiplex PCR, and the TCRdb table lists in-frame clones only, not all of them. The top ten clones hold around 1.5% of a sample with roughly 190,000 clones, 70% to 80% of them seen once. The sequencing sample was made of PBMCs. These receptors all come from a woman aged 50 to 60 in good health and CMV-seronegative.

The rearrangement uses TRBV19 and TRBJ2-7, with D perhaps matching TRBD1 (5 bases). Trimming removed 5 bases from V and 3 bases from J, with 14 bases in between. The V gene's germline CDR1 is LNHDA and CDR2 SQIVND (reference sequence). The CDR3 extends over 14 amino acids. Here the CDR3 reads CASSDSDSRYEQYF. DNA for the CDR3: TGTGCCAGTAGTGATTCTGACAGTCGCTACGAGCAGTACTTC.

The rearrangement uses TRBV5-1 and TRBJ2-1; TRBD1 matches 10 bases. Germline V gene lookup returns CDR1 SGHRS and CDR2 YFSETQ. J gave up 6 bases and V 3 bases, and 12 bases lay outside the gene matches. The CDR3 contains 17 residues. CDR3 region: CASSSITGTGVFNEQFF. The CDR3 DNA sequence: TGCGCCAGCAGCTCGATAACCGGGACAGGGGTATTCAATGAGCAGTTCTTC. Variable domain in full (rest from reference TRBV5-1 and TRBJ2-1): KAGVTQTPRYLIKTRGQQVTLSCSPISGHRSVSWYQQTPGQGLQFLFEYFSETQRNKGNFPGRFSGRQFSNSRSEMNVSTLELGDSALYLCASSSITGTGVFNEQFFGPGTRLTVL.

Turning to this clone: No DNA is shown, since the ends of the CDR3 on it are uncertain; the CDR3 is the one TCRdb lists. The V and J genes are TRBV2 and TRBJ1-2; no check of the table's D call, TRBD1, against the DNA was made. From germline, CDR1 is SNHLY and CDR2 FYNNEI. The CDR3 is 12 residues long, ends included. CDR3 sequence reads: CASSEFGTGTVF.

This clone was seen once. V usage is TRBV15 and J usage is TRBJ2-7, with D unresolved. Germline V CDR1 and CDR2: LNHNV, YYDKDF (reference sequence). With 0 bases removed from V and 2 bases from J, the gap between germline ends came to 11 bases. The CDR3 runs to 15 residues. DNA of the CDR3: TGTGCCACCAGCAGAGAAAACTTCGGAGCCTACGAGCAGTACTTC. It translates to CATSRENFGAYEQYF.

V usage is TRBV7-6 and J usage is TRBJ1-1; the D is unclear. V was clipped by 0 bases and J by 0 bases, with 8 bases between them. CDR3 length equals 15 residues. Per germline, CDR1 SGHVS and CDR2 FNYEAQ. CDR3 residues: CASSLAHSLNTEAFF. The CDR3 coding sequence is TGTGCCAGCAGCTTAGCGCACAGCTTGAACACTGAAGCTTTCTTT.